This TCR beta chain derives from a study of cytomegalovirus exposure and HLA in healthy donors. Broader study findings: In a later analysis, V- and J-gene trimming of beta chains associated with a DCLRE1C missense variant, replicated independently. CMV serostatus alone was available as immune exposure information.

This PCR relied on a set of 60 Vbeta primers and 13 Jbeta primers. Sequenced by immunoSEQ multiplex PCR; TCRdb stores in-frame clones only, minus some. This sample carries under 85,000 clones, just over 65% of them seen once, and the ten largest clones take approximately 9.9%. On this clone itself: Its antigen remains unknown.

The CDR3 extends over 16 amino acids. After removal of 5 bases from V and 5 bases from J, the junction contained 6 bases not matched to a gene. Germline V gene sequence: CDR1 SGHVS, CDR2 FQNEAQ. The source material was PBMCs. The chain recombines TRBV7-8 with TRBJ1-6; 10 nucleotides align to TRBD1. The clonotype was recovered from a woman in her twenties or thirties in good health and CMV-seronegative. The CDR3 DNA follows: TGTGCCAGCAGCAAATCCGGGACAGGGGATAATTCACCCCTCCACTTT. It is translated as CASSKSGTGDNSPLHF.